The clone carrying this TCR beta chain appeared a few times. Its antigen is not known. The CDR3 length is 15 residues. J was trimmed by 0 bases and V by 4 bases; bases with no gene match: 9. Germline CDR1 SQVTM, CDR2 ANQGSEA. Of the isolated RNA, all was reverse transcribed, and so the sequenced material was expressed TCRB transcripts. Profiling relied on immunoSEQ multiplex PCR, and the TCRdb table lists in-frame clones only, not all of them. The sample lists around 500,000 clones, 30% occurring once. The source of the sample is a study of beta chain features in type 1 diabetes. Study-level background: Age and gender were similar between patients and healthy donors, as were cell yields.

Findings of the study overall: Patients with type 1 diabetes showed fewer VDJ junction insertions and more deletions. When Type 1 diabetes patients were examined, their TCRB CDR3s proved moderately but significantly shorter in all four CD4+ subsets.

Sequenced material: naive CD4+ T cells from blood. The source of this sequence is a man younger than 35 in good health. The rearrangement joins TRBV29-1 to TRBJ2-7; TRBD2 matches at 7 bases. This CDR3 is CSVAPVGGTSYEQYF. DNA of the CDR3: TGCAGCGTTGCCCCCGTGGGGGGGACCTCCTACGAGCAGTACTTC.